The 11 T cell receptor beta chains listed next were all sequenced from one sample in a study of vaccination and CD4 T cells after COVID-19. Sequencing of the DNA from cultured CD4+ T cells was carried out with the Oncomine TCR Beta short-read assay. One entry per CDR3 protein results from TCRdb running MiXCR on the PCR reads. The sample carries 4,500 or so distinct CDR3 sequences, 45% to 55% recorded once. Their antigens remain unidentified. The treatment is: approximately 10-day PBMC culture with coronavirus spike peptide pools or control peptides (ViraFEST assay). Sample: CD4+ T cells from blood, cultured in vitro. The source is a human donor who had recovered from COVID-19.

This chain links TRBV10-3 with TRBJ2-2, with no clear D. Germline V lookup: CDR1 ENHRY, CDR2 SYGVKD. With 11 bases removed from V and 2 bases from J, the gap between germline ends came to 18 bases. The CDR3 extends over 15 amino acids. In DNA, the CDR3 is TGTGCCTCGGGTAGCCAAGGCCTAAACACCGGGGAGCTGTTTTTT. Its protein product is CASGSQGLNTGELFF.

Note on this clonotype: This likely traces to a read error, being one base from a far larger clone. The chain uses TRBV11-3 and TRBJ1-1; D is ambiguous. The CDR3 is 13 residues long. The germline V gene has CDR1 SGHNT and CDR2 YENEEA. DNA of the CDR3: TGTGCCGGCAGCTTGGTCACAGCGGGTGAAGCTTTCTTT. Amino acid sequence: CAGSLVTAGEAFF.

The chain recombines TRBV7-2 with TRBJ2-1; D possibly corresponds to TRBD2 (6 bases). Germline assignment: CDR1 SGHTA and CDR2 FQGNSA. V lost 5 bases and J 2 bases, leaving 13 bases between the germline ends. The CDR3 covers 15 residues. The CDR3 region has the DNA TGTGCCAGCAGCGCCCCCCCGGGGGCCTACAATGAGCAGTTCTTC. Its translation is CASSAPPGAYNEQFF.

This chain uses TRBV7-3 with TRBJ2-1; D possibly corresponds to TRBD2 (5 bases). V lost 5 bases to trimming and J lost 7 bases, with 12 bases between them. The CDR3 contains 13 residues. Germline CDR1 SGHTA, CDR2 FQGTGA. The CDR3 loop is CASSPPGINEQFF. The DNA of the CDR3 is TGTGCCAGCAGCCCCCCGGGAATAAATGAGCAGTTCTTC. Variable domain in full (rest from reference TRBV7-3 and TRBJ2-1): GAGVSQTPSNKVTEKGKYVELRCDPISGHTALYWYRQSLGQGPEFLIYFQGTGAADDSGLPNDRFFAVRPEGSVSTLKIQRTERGDSAVYLCASSPPGINEQFFGPGTRLTVL.

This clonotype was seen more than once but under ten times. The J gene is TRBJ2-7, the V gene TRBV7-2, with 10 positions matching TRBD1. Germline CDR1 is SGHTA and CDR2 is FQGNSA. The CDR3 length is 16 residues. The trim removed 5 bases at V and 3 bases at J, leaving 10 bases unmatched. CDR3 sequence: CASSLGTGDLFYEQYF. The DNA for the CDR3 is TGTGCCAGCAGCCTCGGGACAGGGGACCTTTTCTACGAGCAGTACTTC.

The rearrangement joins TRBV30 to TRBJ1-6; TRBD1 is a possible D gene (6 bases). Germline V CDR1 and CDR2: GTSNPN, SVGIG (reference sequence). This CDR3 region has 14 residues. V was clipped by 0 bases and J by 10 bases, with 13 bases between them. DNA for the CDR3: TGTGCCTGGAGTGTTTTCGGGGGGCAGTCACCCCTCCACTTT. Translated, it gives CAWSVFGGQSPLHF.

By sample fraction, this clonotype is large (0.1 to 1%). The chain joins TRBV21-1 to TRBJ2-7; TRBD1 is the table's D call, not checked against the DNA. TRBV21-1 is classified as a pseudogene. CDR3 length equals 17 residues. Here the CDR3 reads CASSYPRDRGTSYEQYF. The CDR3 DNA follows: TGTGCCAGCAGCTACCCCCGGGACAGGGGTACCTCCTACGAGCAGTACTTC.

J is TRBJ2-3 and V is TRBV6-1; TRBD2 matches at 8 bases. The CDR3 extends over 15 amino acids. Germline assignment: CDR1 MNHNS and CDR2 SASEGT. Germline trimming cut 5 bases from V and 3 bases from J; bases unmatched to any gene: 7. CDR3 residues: CASSLSGGETDTQYF. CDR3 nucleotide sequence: TGTGCCAGCAGTCTCAGCGGGGGAGAGACAGATACGCAGTATTTT.

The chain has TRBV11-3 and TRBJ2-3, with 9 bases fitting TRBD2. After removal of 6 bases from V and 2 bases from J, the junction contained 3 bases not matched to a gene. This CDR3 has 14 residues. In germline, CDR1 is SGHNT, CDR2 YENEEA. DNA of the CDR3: TGTGCCAGCAGGGCGGGGGGGGACACAGATACGCAGTATTTT. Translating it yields CASRAGGDTDTQYF.

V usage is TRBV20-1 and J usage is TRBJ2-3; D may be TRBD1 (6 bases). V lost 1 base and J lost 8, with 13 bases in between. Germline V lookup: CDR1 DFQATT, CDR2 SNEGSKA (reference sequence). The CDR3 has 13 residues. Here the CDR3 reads CSARVTGLATQYF. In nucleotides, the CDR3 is TGCAGTGCTAGAGTAACAGGGTTAGCTACGCAGTATTTT.

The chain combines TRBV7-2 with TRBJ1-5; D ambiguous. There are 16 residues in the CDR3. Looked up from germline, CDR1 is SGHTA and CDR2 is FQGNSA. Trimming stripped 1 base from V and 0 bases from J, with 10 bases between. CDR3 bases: TGTGCCAGCAGCTTAGACCCGCGGAATAGCAATCAGCCCCAGCATTTT. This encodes CASSLDPRNSNQPQHF.